These T cell receptor beta chains were read from a single sample in a study of CD8+ T cells in alopecia areata. Profiling relied on immunoSEQ multiplex PCR, and the TCRdb table lists in-frame clones only, not all of them. In the table there are some 210,000 clones, under 70% of which are singletons. Sequencing was performed on CD4+ T cells sorted from blood, taken at approximately week 45, from a patient treated with tofacitinib. Receptors originate from a human donor with alopecia areata. Each CDR3 is given with its conserved first and last residue. The D gene is left open where the match is weak. Clone size is stated in some rows and not others, as once, few, many or a class when expanded.

J: TRBJ2-7; V: TRBV27; size: NA; D: TRBD1; DNA: TGTGCCAGCAGTCCCGGACAGGCTTACGAGCAGTACTTC; CDR3: CASSPGQAYEQYF
J: TRBJ1-2; V: TRBV9; size: NA; D: TRBD1; DNA: TGTGCCAGCAGCGTAGAGGCAGGGGGCAAATATGGCTACACCTTC; CDR3: CASSVEAGGKYGYTF
J: TRBJ1-4; V: TRBV30; size: NA; D: NA; DNA: TGTGCCTCTCAGGGGTCCCTTAATGAAAAACTGTTTTTT; CDR3: CASQGSLNEKLFF
J: TRBJ1-2; V: TRBV11-3; size: NA; D: NA; DNA: TGTGCCAGCAGCTTAGCGCCGAGCGATGGCTACACCTTC; CDR3: CASSLAPSDGYTF
J: TRBJ1-2; V: TRBV30; size: NA; D: TRBD1; DNA: TGTGCCTGGATCGGGGACCTACCGACAGGGTATGGCTACACCTTC; CDR3: CAWIGDLPTGYGYTF
J: TRBJ2-7; V: TRBV7-9; size: NA; D: NA; DNA: TGTGCCAGCAGCTTAGACAGTCTACCCTCCTACGAGCAGTACTTC; CDR3: CASSLDSLPSYEQYF
J: TRBJ2-1; V: TRBV5-6; size: NA; D: NA; DNA: TGTGCCAGCAGCTTACCTTACAGGGGGGGCAATGAGCAGTTCTTC; CDR3: CASSLPYRGGNEQFF
J: TRBJ2-1; V: TRBV27; size: NA; D: NA; DNA: TGTGCCAGCAGTTGGCAGGGCGGTCAGCAGTTCTTC; CDR3: CASSWQGGQQFF
J: TRBJ1-2; V: TRBV30; size: NA; D: NA; DNA: TGTGCCGCCCTAAGGGCGAACTATGGCTACACCTTC; CDR3: CAALRANYGYTF
J: TRBJ2-1; V: TRBV7-8; size: few; D: TRBD2; DNA: TGTGCCAGCAGGCAGCGGGGGGAAGTCACCAATGAGCAGTTCTTC; CDR3: CASRQRGEVTNEQFF
J: TRBJ2-7; V: TRBV4-2; size: NA; D: TRBD2; DNA: TGTGCCAGCAGCCAAGATTCTGAGCGGGGGGACTACGAGCAGTACTTC; CDR3: CASSQDSERGDYEQYF
J: TRBJ2-1; V: TRBV5-1; size: NA; D: NA; DNA: TGCGCCAGCAGCTTGGCTGCGGGACCGAGCTCCTACAATGAGCAGTTCTTC; CDR3: CASSLAAGPSSYNEQFF
J: TRBJ2-7; V: TRBV5-6; size: NA; D: TRBD1; DNA: TGTGCCAGCAGCTTAGGACAGGGGGCCTACGAGCAGTACTTC; CDR3: CASSLGQGAYEQYF
J: TRBJ2-2; V: TRBV5-4; size: NA; D: TRBD2; DNA: TGTGCCAGCAGCAACGACGGCGGGGGGAAGGTTGGGGAGCTGTTTTTT; CDR3: CASSNDGGGKVGELFF
J: TRBJ2-5; V: TRBV14; size: NA; D: NA; DNA: TGTGCCAGCAGCCAAGCTTTGGGCCCACAAGAGACCCAGTACTTC; CDR3: CASSQALGPQETQYF
J: TRBJ2-1; V: TRBV4-3; size: once; D: NA; DNA: TGCGCCAGCAGCCAGGAGATAGCCCACAATGAGCAGTTCTTC; CDR3: CASSQEIAHNEQFF
J: TRBJ2-1; V: TRBV27; size: NA; D: NA; DNA: TGTGCCAGCAGGTCAGGGTGGGAGCAGTTCTTC; CDR3: CASRSGWEQFF
J: TRBJ2-2; V: TRBV29-1; size: NA; D: NA; DNA: TGCGGCGTTACGGACGGGGAGCTGTTTTTT; CDR3: CGVTDGELFF
J: TRBJ2-1; V: TRBV29-1; size: few; D: NA; DNA: TGCAGCGGGGGGAACAATGAGCAGTTCTTC; CDR3: CSGGNNEQFF
J: TRBJ1-1; V: TRBV6-6; size: once; D: TRBD1; DNA: TGTGCCAGCAGTCCCCGACAGGGCGGGACTGAAGCTTTCTTT; CDR3: CASSPRQGGTEAFF
J: TRBJ1-5; V: TRBV7-9; size: NA; D: NA; DNA: TGTGCCAGCAGTTTACGGGCGGGGAATCAGCCCCAGCATTTT; CDR3: CASSLRAGNQPQHF
J: TRBJ1-6; V: TRBV2; size: NA; D: NA; DNA: TGTGCCAGCAGTGAAGCGGACAGATCACCCCTCCACTTT; CDR3: CASSEADRSPLHF
J: TRBJ2-3; V: TRBV7-2; size: NA; D: NA; DNA: TGTGCCAGCAGCTTCCTAGCAGATACGCAGTATTTT; CDR3: CASSFLADTQYF
J: TRBJ1-5; V: TRBV29-1; size: NA; D: NA; DNA: TGCAGCGTAGGATATAGCAATCAGCCCCAGCATTTT; CDR3: CSVGYSNQPQHF
J: TRBJ1-1; V: TRBV30; size: few; D: TRBD1; DNA: TGTGCCTGGAAATGGGGACAGCTGAACACTGAAGCTTTCTTT; CDR3: CAWKWGQLNTEAFF
J: TRBJ1-5; V: TRBV15; size: NA; D: NA; DNA: TGTGCCACCAGCGAAGAGACAGATAGCAATCAGCCCCAGCATTTT; CDR3: CATSEETDSNQPQHF
J: TRBJ1-6; V: TRBV23-1; size: NA; D: NA; DNA: TGCGCCAGTAAACGTCCTATCTCCTATAATTCACCCCTCCACTTT; CDR3: CASKRPISYNSPLHF
J: TRBJ1-6; V: TRBV18; size: NA; D: NA; DNA: TGTGCCAGCTCACCTTTGCCGTCGGCGGGACACCATAATTCACCCCTCCACTTT; CDR3: CASSPLPSAGHHNSPLHF
J: TRBJ1-2; V: TRBV10-3; size: NA; D: NA; DNA: TGTGCCATCAGTGATCGGGTTGAGGGAGGATACACCTTC; CDR3: CAISDRVEGGYTF
J: TRBJ2-2; V: TRBV14; size: NA; D: NA; DNA: TGTGCCAGCAGCATTAACCTTCCGGGGCCTGCGAGCACCGGGGAGCTGTTTTTT; CDR3: CASSINLPGPASTGELFF
J: TRBJ2-2; V: TRBV29-1; size: NA; D: NA; DNA: TGCAGCGTTGCCGAGGGGTTACTGAACACCGGGGAGCTGTTTTTT; CDR3: CSVAEGLLNTGELFF
J: TRBJ1-6; V: TRBV30; size: NA; D: TRBD1; DNA: TGTGCCTGGAGTGACGCACAGGGGGCTCGGAATTCACCCCTCCACTTT; CDR3: CAWSDAQGARNSPLHF
J: TRBJ1-4; V: TRBV29-1; size: NA; D: NA; DNA: TGCAGCGCTGGGGGGTCCGAAAAACTGTTTTTT; CDR3: CSAGGSEKLFF
J: TRBJ2-7; V: TRBV11-3; size: NA; D: TRBD1; DNA: TGTGCCAGCACAGGGACAGGGGCCCACGAGCAGTACTTC; CDR3: CASTGTGAHEQYF
J: TRBJ1-2; V: TRBV15; size: NA; D: NA; DNA: TGTGCCACCAGCAGAGGAAGTCCGAACTATGGCTACACCTTC; CDR3: CATSRGSPNYGYTF
J: TRBJ2-3; V: TRBV15; size: NA; D: NA; DNA: TGTGCCACCAGCAATACGGGGCCCACAGATACGCAGTATTTT; CDR3: CATSNTGPTDTQYF
J: TRBJ1-1; V: TRBV5-1; size: NA; D: NA; DNA: TGCGCCAGCAGCCAAAGGGGGATGAACACTGAAGCTTTCTTT; CDR3: CASSQRGMNTEAFF
J: TRBJ2-2; V: TRBV29-1; size: NA; D: NA; DNA: TGCAGCGCCCAGGCCCCCCTTACCGGGGAGCTGTTTTTT; CDR3: CSAQAPLTGELFF
J: TRBJ2-1; V: TRBV2; size: NA; D: NA; DNA: TGTGCCAGCAGTGTCGAGGACAAATACAATGAGCAGTTCTTC; CDR3: CASSVEDKYNEQFF
J: TRBJ2-3; V: TRBV2; size: NA; D: NA; DNA: TGTGCCAGCAGTGAGGAAACGAGGGATACGCAGTATTTT; CDR3: CASSEETRDTQYF